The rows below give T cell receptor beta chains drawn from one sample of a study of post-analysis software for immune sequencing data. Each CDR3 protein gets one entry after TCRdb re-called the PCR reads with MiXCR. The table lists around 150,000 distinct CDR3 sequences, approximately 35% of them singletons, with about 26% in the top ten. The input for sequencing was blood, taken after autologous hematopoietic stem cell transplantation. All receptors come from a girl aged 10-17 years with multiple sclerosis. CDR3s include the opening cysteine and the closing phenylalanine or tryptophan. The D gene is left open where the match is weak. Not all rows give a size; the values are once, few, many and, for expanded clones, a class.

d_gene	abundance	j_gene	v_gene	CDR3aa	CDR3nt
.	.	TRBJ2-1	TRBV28	CAITTSSYNEQFF	TGTGCCATAACCACTAGCTCCTACAATGAGCAGTTCTTC
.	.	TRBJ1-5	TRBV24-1	CATTPAWGPRIPDRSNQPQHF	TGTGCCACCACACCCGCATGGGGCCCGAGGATTCCTGACAGGTCGAATCAGCCCCAGCATTTT
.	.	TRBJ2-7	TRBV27	CASIQGHEQYF	TGTGCCAGCATACAGGGCCACGAGCAGTACTTC
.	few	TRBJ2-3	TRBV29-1	CSAMKASTDTQYF	TGCAGCGCTATGAAAGCTAGCACAGATACGCAGTATTTT
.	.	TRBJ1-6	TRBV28	CASSPWDTPRSPLHF	TGTGCCAGCAGTCCGTGGGACACCCCGCGTTCACCCCTCCACTTT
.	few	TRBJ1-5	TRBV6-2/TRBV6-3	CASSYSGYGVGQPQHF	TGTGCCAGCAGTTACTCGGGCTACGGGGTGGGTCAGCCCCAGCATTTT
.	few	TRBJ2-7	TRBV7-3	CASSFRTENDYEQYF	TGTGCCAGCAGCTTCCGGACAGAAAACGACTACGAGCAGTACTTC
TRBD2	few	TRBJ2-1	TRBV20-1	CSARDLLAAYNEQFF	TGCAGTGCTAGAGATCTACTAGCGGCCTACAATGAGCAGTTCTTC
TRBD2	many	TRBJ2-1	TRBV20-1	CSARGLAGRNEQFF	TGCAGTGCCAGGGGCCTAGCGGGACGAAATGAGCAGTTCTTC
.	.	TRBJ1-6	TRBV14	CASSQWGIDSPLHF	TGTGCCAGCAGCCAATGGGGGATCGATTCACCCCTCCACTTT
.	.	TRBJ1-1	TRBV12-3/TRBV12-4	CASSLFRGTEAFF	TGTGCCAGCAGTTTGTTCCGGGGCACTGAAGCTTTCTTT
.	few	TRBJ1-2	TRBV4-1	CASSQEGRLPYGYTF	TGCGCCAGCAGCCAAGAGGGCAGGCTGCCCTATGGCTACACCTTC
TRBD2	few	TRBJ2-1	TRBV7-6	CASSTRTRGNEQFF	TGTGCCAGCAGCACCCGGACTAGAGGAAATGAGCAGTTCTTC
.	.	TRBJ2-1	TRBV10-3	CTTGLNSYNEQFF	TGTACCACGGGGCTCAACTCCTACAATGAGCAGTTCTTC
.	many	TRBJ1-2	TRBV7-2	CASSRDTLNYGYTF	TGTGCCAGCAGCCGCGACACCTTGAACTATGGCTACACCTTC
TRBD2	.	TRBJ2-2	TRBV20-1	CSARVARLAGQNTGELFF	TGCAGTGCTAGAGTGGCGAGACTAGCGGGCCAAAACACCGGGGAGCTGTTTTTT
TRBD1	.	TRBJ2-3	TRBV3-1	CASSQAIPGQGSDTQYF	TGTGCCAGCAGCCAGGCAATTCCGGGACAGGGGTCAGATACGCAGTATTTT
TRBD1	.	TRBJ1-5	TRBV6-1	CASSVDRGPRPQHF	TGTGCCAGCAGTGTGGACAGGGGTCCTCGGCCCCAGCATTTT
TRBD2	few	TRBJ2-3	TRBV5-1	CASSFLLTSGRADTQYF	TGCGCCAGCAGCTTCTTATTGACTAGCGGGAGAGCAGATACGCAGTATTTT
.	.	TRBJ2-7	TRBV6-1	CASSEFQDSPYEQYF	TGTGCCAGCAGTGAATTCCAGGACAGTCCCTACGAGCAGTACTTC
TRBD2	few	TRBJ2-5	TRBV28	CASSLGLAEQETQYF	TGTGCCAGCAGTTTAGGACTAGCGGAGCAAGAGACCCAGTACTTC
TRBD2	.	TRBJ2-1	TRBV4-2	CASSQATSGGSYNEQFF	TGTGCCAGCAGCCAAGCAACTAGCGGGGGGTCTTACAATGAGCAGTTCTTC
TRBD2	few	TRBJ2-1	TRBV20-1	CSASPLSVPSGSLRRTSEQFF	TGCAGTGCTAGCCCTCTTAGCGTCCCTAGCGGGAGTCTACGTCGCACTAGTGAGCAGTTCTTC
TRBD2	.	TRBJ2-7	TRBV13	CASSARLAGGTHEQYF	TGTGCCAGCAGCGCACGACTAGCGGGAGGTACCCACGAGCAGTACTTC
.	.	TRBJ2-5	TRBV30	CAWSGRETQYF	TGTGCCTGGAGTGGGAGGGAGACCCAGTACTTC
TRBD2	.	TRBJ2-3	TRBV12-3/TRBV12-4	CASRTGGSTDTQYF	TGTGCCAGCAGGACCGGGGGGAGCACAGATACGCAGTATTTT
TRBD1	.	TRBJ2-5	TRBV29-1	CSVLTRKRGQVLHPQETQYF	TGCAGCGTCCTGACCCGAAAAAGAGGACAGGTACTACATCCCCAAGAGACCCAGTACTTC
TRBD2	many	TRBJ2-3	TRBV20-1	CSVRDGGRSTDTQYF	TGCAGTGTCAGAGACGGCGGGAGGAGCACAGATACGCAGTATTTT
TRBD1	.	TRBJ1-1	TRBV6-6	CASSYSTGAGNTEAFF	TGTGCCAGCAGTTATTCGACAGGGGCGGGGAACACTGAAGCTTTCTTT
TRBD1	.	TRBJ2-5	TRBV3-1	CAGSLDRGIQETQYF	TGTGCCGGCAGCCTGGACAGGGGAATACAAGAGACCCAGTACTTC
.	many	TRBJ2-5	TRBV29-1	CSVQDRRSRETQYF	TGCAGCGTTCAAGACAGACGATCTAGGGAGACCCAGTACTTC
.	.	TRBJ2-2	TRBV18	CASSPEGGRTGELFF	TGTGCCAGCTCACCAGAAGGGGGACGCACCGGGGAGCTGTTTTTT
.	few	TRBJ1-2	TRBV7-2	CASSFRGDGGYTF	TGTGCCAGCAGCTTTCGGGGGGATGGTGGCTACACCTTC
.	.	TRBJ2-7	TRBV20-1	CSARDPDLSSYEQYF	TGCAGTGCTAGAGATCCAGACCTTAGCTCCTACGAGCAGTACTTC
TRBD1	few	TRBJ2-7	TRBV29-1	CSVSGVPTGAPYEQYF	TGCAGTGTTTCCGGGGTCCCGACAGGGGCACCCTACGAGCAGTACTTC
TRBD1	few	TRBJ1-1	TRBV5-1	CASSEPGQGNTEAFF	TGCGCCAGCAGCGAACCGGGACAGGGTAACACTGAAGCTTTCTTT
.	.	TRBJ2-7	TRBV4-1	CASSQEVAYEQYF	TGCGCCAGCAGCCAAGAGGTAGCCTACGAGCAGTACTTC
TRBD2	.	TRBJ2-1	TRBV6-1	CASSAGTSGKNNEQFF	TGTGCCAGCAGTGCCGGGACTAGCGGAAAGAACAATGAGCAGTTCTTC
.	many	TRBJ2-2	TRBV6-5	CASSYGQPNTGELFF	TGTGCCAGCAGTTACGGGCAACCGAACACCGGGGAGCTGTTTTTT
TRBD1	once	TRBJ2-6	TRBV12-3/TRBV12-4	CASTSDRVANVLTF	TGTGCCAGCACCTCGGACAGGGTGGCCAACGTCCTGACTTTC